The text below deals with one T cell receptor beta chain. The antigen remains undetermined. The sample is drawn from a study of post-analysis software for immune sequencing data. In the study overall: The disease courses covered relapsing-remitting, secondary progressive and progressive-relapsing multiple sclerosis. General study findings and limits: Versus controls, multiple sclerosis patients showed significantly lower diversity (normalized Chao1). Comparison of patients with controls showed five TRBV segments more frequent in patients, TRBV5-6, TRBV5-1 and TRBV20-1 among them. Samples from one preparation batch, clustered by F measure, grouped strongly together.

CDR3 length equals 12 residues. V was cut by 2 bases and J by 8 bases, with 9 bases left in between. CDR1 SGHTA and CDR2 FQGNSA come from the germline V gene. Carried by the TCR beta cDNA libraries were unique molecular identifiers. Input of about 0.85 to 10 million T cells yielded a few hundred thousand cDNA molecules. TCRdb analysed the PCR reads with MiXCR anew, one entry per CDR3 protein. The sample lists 500,000 to 600,000 distinct CDR3 sequences; roughly 45% were seen once. The sequencing input was blood. J is TRBJ1-2 and V is TRBV7-2; no definite D call. The TCR was taken from a girl aged 5-17 years with multiple sclerosis. This chain's CDR3 is CASSLPTRGYTF. CDR3 bases: TGTGCCAGCAGCTTACCAACGCGCGGCTACACCTTC.